This T cell receptor (beta chain) is from a study of regulatory T cells in long-lasting Graves disease. The TCR beta library used iRepertoire HTBI primers with Arm-PCR amplification of CDR3. Via MiXCR, TCRdb re-called the multiplex PCR reads, giving one row per CDR3 protein. The data hold hundreds of thousands of distinct CDR3 sequences, with about 20% observed a single time. Time point described: persistent/refractory GD, antithyroid drugs over 5 years with positive TRAb. Extracted RNA from PBMCs served as the source of the TCR library. The EDTA tubes were filled with 8.5 to 9.5 milliliters of drawn peripheral blood. V lost 4 bases and J 0 bases, leaving 7 bases between the germline ends. CDR1 is SGHTA, CDR2 FQGNSA, per germline. The CDR3 loop spans 14 amino acids. Study-wide findings and caveats: Patients whose Graves' disease persisted exhibited lower TCR diversity than those newly diagnosed. Persistent disease showed a preference for TRBV28, TRBJ1-2 and TRBJ2-5.

The sample holds many counts of this clonotype. No antigen is known for it. The receptor comes from a female donor with Graves disease. The chain employs TRBV7-2 and TRBJ1-5, with D hard to call. Sequenced here: peripheral blood mononuclear cells (PBMCs), sampled when the disease was refractory, from a patient treated with antithyroid drugs. This chain's CDR3 is CASSSESSNQPQHF. CDR3 nucleotides: TGTGCCAGCAGCTCGGAATCTAGCAATCAGCCCCAGCATTTT.